The 5 T cell receptor beta chains below were found in one sample sequenced in a study of cytomegalovirus exposure and HLA in healthy donors. PCR used 60 Vbeta primers and 13 Jbeta primers. The assay was immunoSEQ multiplex PCR, and TCRdb's table has in-frame clones only and misses some. The sample has about 200,000 clones, roughly 83% seen once; the top ten hold roughly 0.7%. The specimen was PBMCs. These receptors were collected from a boy between 2 and 10 years old in good health and CMV-seronegative.

Only one count was recorded for this clone. CDR3 protein: CASSPRPSGAPDTQYF. Written as DNA, the CDR3 is TGTGCCAGCAGCCCCCGTCCTTCTGGGGCCCCAGATACGCAGTATTTT. The chain couples TRBV4-2 to TRBJ2-3, with a tentative D call TRBD1 (5 bases). The germline gives CDR1 LGHNA, CDR2 YNFKEQ. Trimming pared 4 bases from V and 4 bases from J, leaving 18 bases between. The CDR3 totals 16 residues.

The genes are TRBV7-9 and TRBJ1-4; D gene unclear. Trimming left V 9 bases short and J 2 bases short, with 10 bases between. CDR1 SEHNR and CDR2 FQNEAQ come from the germline V gene (reference sequence). The CDR3 length is 13 residues. The CDR3 spells CARVRETNEKLFF. The CDR3 nucleotides read TGTGCCAGAGTGCGGGAGACTAATGAAAAACTGTTTTTT.

J is TRBJ2-5 and V is TRBV5-1, with 12 bases matching TRBD2. The germline gives CDR1 SGHRS, CDR2 YFSETQ. Trimming at V came to 1 base and at J to 2 bases, leaving 3 bases not matched to a gene. The CDR3 is 16 residues long. CDR3 nucleotides: TGCGCCAGCAGCTTGTTAGGGACTAGCGGGCAAGAGACCCAGTACTTC. This gives the protein CASSLLGTSGQETQYF.

This rearrangement joins TRBV7-9 to TRBJ1-4; 7 bases align to TRBD1. The CDR3 spans 15 residues. The trim removed 1 base at V and 8 bases at J, leaving 7 bases unmatched. Germline lookup yields CDR1 SEHNR and CDR2 FQNEAQ (reference sequence). The CDR3 region is CASSLDTGAREKLFF. Here the CDR3 DNA reads TGTGCCAGCAGCTTAGATACAGGGGCACGAGAAAAACTGTTTTTT.

The chain combines TRBV6-1 with TRBJ2-3; a possible D gene is TRBD1 (5 bases). The V end was cut by 3 bases, the J end by 5 bases, with 18 bases between. Germline V gives CDR1 MNHNS, CDR2 SASEGT. The CDR3 length is 16 residues. The CDR3 coding sequence is TGTGCCAGCAGTGACGGCCTCAGGGTTAACGGAGATACGCAGTATTTT. Protein sequence: CASSDGLRVNGDTQYF.